The T cell receptor beta chain described here comes from a study of cytomegalovirus exposure and HLA in healthy donors. The wider study: In a later analysis, it was reported that the 110 or so validation repertoires had been produced on the same platform as the 500 to 750 repertoires belonging to the first cohort. Broader study findings: According to the study, 160 or so TCR beta chains were cytomegalovirus-associated.

Method: immunoSEQ multiplex PCR; TCRdb's copy keeps in-frame clones and lacks some. The table lists approximately 260,000 clones, roughly 85% of them singletons, with about 1% in the top ten. Germline CDR1 and CDR2: MNHEY and SVGAGI. V dropped 6 bases and J dropped 1; count of bases not matched to a gene: 0. CDR3 length: 13 residues. Concerning this clone itself: What it binds is not known.

The sample comprised PBMCs. The sequence derives from a woman between 18 and 29 years old in good health and CMV-seronegative. This rearrangement joins TRBV6-5 to TRBJ1-2; 9 nucleotides line up with TRBD1. The CDR3 is CASRGQGNYGYTF. The CDR3 DNA reads TGTGCCAGCAGGGGACAGGGTAACTATGGCTACACCTTC.